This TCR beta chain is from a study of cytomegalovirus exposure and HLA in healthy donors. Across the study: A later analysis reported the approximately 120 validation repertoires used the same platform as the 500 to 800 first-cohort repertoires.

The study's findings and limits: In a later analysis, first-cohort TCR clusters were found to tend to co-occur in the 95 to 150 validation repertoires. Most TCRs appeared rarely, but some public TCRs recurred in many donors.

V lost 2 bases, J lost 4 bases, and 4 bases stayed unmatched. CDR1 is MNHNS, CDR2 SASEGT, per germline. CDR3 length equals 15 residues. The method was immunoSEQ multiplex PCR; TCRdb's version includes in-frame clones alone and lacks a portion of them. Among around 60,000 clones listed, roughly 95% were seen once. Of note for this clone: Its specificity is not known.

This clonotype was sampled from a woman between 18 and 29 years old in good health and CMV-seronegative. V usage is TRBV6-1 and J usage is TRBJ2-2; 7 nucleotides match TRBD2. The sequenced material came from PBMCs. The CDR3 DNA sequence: TGTGCCAGCAGTGAAAATTCGGGGGGCACCGGGGAGCTGTTTTTT. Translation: CASSENSGGTGELFF.